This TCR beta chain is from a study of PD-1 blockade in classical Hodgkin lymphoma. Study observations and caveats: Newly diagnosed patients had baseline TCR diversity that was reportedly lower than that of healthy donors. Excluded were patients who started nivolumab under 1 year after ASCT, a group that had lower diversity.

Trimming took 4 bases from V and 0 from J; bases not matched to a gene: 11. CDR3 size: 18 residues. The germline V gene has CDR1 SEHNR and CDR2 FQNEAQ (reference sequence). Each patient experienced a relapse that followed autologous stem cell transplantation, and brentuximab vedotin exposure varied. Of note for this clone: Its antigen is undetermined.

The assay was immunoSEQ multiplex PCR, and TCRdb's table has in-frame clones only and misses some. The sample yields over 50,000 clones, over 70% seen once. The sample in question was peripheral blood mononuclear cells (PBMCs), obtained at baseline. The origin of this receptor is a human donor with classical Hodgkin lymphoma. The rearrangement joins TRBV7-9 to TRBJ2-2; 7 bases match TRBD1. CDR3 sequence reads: CASSSPRDRASNTGELFF. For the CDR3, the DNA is TGTGCCAGCAGCTCGCCGCGCGACAGGGCCTCGAACACCGGGGAGCTGTTTTTT.